The source of this TCR beta chain is a study of post-analysis software for immune sequencing data. Study-level results: People with multiple sclerosis had a significantly lower normalized Chao1 diversity than controls did.

Unique molecular identifiers had been added to the TCR beta cDNA libraries. Each CDR3 protein is one row after TCRdb ran MiXCR on the PCR reads. The repertoire holds 650,000 to 900,000 distinct CDR3 sequences, with 40% to 55% as singletons. This clonotype occurred a few times. The target antigen is unknown. The sequencing input was blood. The source is a girl aged 10 to 17 with multiple sclerosis.

The CDR3 sequence is CASSPQPGISGDEQFF. The CDR3 DNA follows: TGTGCCAGCAGCCCCCAGCCCGGGATCAGCGGTGATGAGCAGTTCTTC. The genes are TRBV7-3 and TRBJ2-1; D might be TRBD2 (5 bases). V shed 5 bases and J shed 8 bases, with 22 bases lying between them. This CDR3 has 16 amino acids. Germline CDR1 is SGHTA and CDR2 is FQGTGA.